The rows below give T cell receptor beta chains drawn from one sample of a study of shared clonotypes between healthy human individuals. Sequencing used immunoSEQ multiplex PCR; TCRdb keeps in-frame clones, though not all of them. The sample lists around 2.1 million clones, 90% to 96% occurring once. Sequenced sample: naive CD4+ T cells sorted from blood. These receptors came from a young man in good health. CDR3s include the opening cysteine and the closing phenylalanine or tryptophan. A D gene is named only where the DNA matches it firmly. A row's size may be missing; if present it is once, few, many or a size class.

j_gene: TRBJ2-2
v_gene: TRBV6-5
d_gene: -
abundance: -
CDR3aa: CASSYLTGTGELFF
CDR3nt: TGTGCCAGCAGTTACTTAACGGGCACCGGGGAGCTGTTTTTT

j_gene: TRBJ2-5
v_gene: TRBV30
d_gene: TRBD2
abundance: -
CDR3aa: CAWRGLAETQYF
CDR3nt: TGTGCCTGGAGGGGACTAGCGGAGACCCAGTACTTC

j_gene: TRBJ2-7
v_gene: TRBV6-5
d_gene: TRBD1
abundance: -
CDR3aa: CASSIGTAYEQYF
CDR3nt: TGTGCCAGCAGTATCGGGACAGCCTACGAGCAGTACTTC

j_gene: TRBJ2-5
v_gene: TRBV4-2
d_gene: -
abundance: -
CDR3aa: CASSQGGDLQETQYF
CDR3nt: TGTGCCAGCAGCCAAGGAGGGGACCTACAAGAGACCCAGTACTTC

j_gene: TRBJ2-7
v_gene: TRBV9
d_gene: TRBD2
abundance: -
CDR3aa: CASSVRLAGGPLYEQYF
CDR3nt: TGTGCCAGCAGCGTCAGACTAGCGGGAGGGCCTTTATACGAGCAGTACTTC

j_gene: TRBJ2-7
v_gene: TRBV6-1
d_gene: -
abundance: -
CDR3aa: CASSVAGLMSSYEQYF
CDR3nt: TGTGCCAGCAGTGTCGCTGGGCTCATGAGCTCCTACGAGCAGTACTTC

j_gene: TRBJ1-2
v_gene: TRBV6-1
d_gene: -
abundance: -
CDR3aa: CASRSGVYGYTF
CDR3nt: TGTGCCAGCAGATCAGGGGTATATGGCTACACCTTC

j_gene: TRBJ2-2
v_gene: TRBV18
d_gene: TRBD1
abundance: -
CDR3aa: CASSRTGPGTGELFF
CDR3nt: TGTGCCAGCTCCCGGACAGGGCCCGGGACCGGGGAGCTGTTTTTT

j_gene: TRBJ2-7
v_gene: TRBV19
d_gene: TRBD1
abundance: -
CDR3aa: CASRSWTGLNLCEQYF
CDR3nt: TGTGCCAGTAGATCTTGGACAGGGCTTAACCTTTGTGAGCAGTACTTC

j_gene: TRBJ2-2
v_gene: TRBV4-1
d_gene: -
abundance: -
CDR3aa: CASSQSQTGELFF
CDR3nt: TGCGCCAGCAGCCAAAGTCAGACCGGGGAGCTGTTTTTT

j_gene: TRBJ2-7
v_gene: TRBV29-1
d_gene: -
abundance: -
CDR3aa: CSVQSSGTDSREQYF
CDR3nt: TGCAGCGTCCAGTCCTCTGGGACCGACTCTAGGGAGCAGTACTTC

j_gene: TRBJ2-7
v_gene: TRBV9
d_gene: TRBD2
abundance: -
CDR3aa: CASSVGGGAYEQYF
CDR3nt: TGTGCCAGCAGCGTTGGCGGGGGGGCCTACGAGCAGTACTTC

j_gene: TRBJ2-1
v_gene: TRBV2
d_gene: TRBD2
abundance: -
CDR3aa: CASSELREGLDEQFF
CDR3nt: TGTGCCAGCAGTGAATTACGGGAGGGCCTCGATGAGCAGTTCTTC

j_gene: TRBJ2-7
v_gene: TRBV6-5
d_gene: -
abundance: once
CDR3aa: CASSYSTLTRGYEQYF
CDR3nt: TGTGCCAGCAGTTACTCGACCCTTACTAGGGGCTACGAGCAGTACTTC

j_gene: TRBJ2-3
v_gene: TRBV9
d_gene: TRBD2
abundance: -
CDR3aa: CASSYIGGLAGEEDTQYF
CDR3nt: TGTGCCAGCAGCTACATTGGGGGACTAGCGGGAGAAGAAGATACGCAGTATTTT

j_gene: TRBJ1-3
v_gene: TRBV10-3
d_gene: TRBD1
abundance: -
CDR3aa: CAISEWDRGSGNTIYF
CDR3nt: TGTGCCATCAGTGAGTGGGACAGAGGCTCTGGAAACACCATATATTTT

j_gene: TRBJ1-2
v_gene: TRBV6-1
d_gene: TRBD1
abundance: -
CDR3aa: CATLLGTGYNYGYTF
CDR3nt: TGTGCCACCCTTTTGGGGACAGGGTATAACTATGGCTACACCTTC

j_gene: TRBJ1-6
v_gene: TRBV5-3
d_gene: -
abundance: -
CDR3aa: CARSLSRHSPLHF
CDR3nt: TGTGCCAGAAGCTTGTCCCGGCATTCACCCCTCCACTTT

j_gene: TRBJ1-4
v_gene: TRBV4-1
d_gene: -
abundance: -
CDR3aa: CASSPGGAPEKLFF
CDR3nt: TGCGCCAGCAGCCCCGGGGGCGCCCCTGAAAAACTGTTTTTT

j_gene: TRBJ2-5
v_gene: TRBV6-1
d_gene: TRBD1
abundance: -
CDR3aa: CASSEKGAHQYF
CDR3nt: TGTGCCAGCAGTGAAAAGGGGGCCCACCAGTACTTC

j_gene: TRBJ2-2
v_gene: TRBV4-3
d_gene: TRBD2
abundance: -
CDR3aa: CASSQVAGGGTGELFF
CDR3nt: TGCGCCAGCAGCCAAGTAGCGGGAGGGGGCACCGGGGAGCTGTTTTTT

j_gene: TRBJ1-1
v_gene: TRBV18
d_gene: TRBD1
abundance: -
CDR3aa: CASSTTGGYTEAFF
CDR3nt: TGTGCCAGCTCAACAACAGGGGGGTACACTGAAGCTTTCTTT

j_gene: TRBJ2-6
v_gene: TRBV6-1
d_gene: -
abundance: -
CDR3aa: CASSGGDSGANVLTF
CDR3nt: TGTGCCAGCAGTGGAGGGGACTCTGGGGCCAACGTCCTGACTTTC

j_gene: TRBJ1-1
v_gene: TRBV6-1
d_gene: -
abundance: -
CDR3aa: CASSPTRGWNTEAFF
CDR3nt: TGTGCCAGCAGTCCAACGAGGGGCTGGAACACTGAAGCTTTCTTT

j_gene: TRBJ2-1
v_gene: TRBV18
d_gene: -
abundance: -
CDR3aa: CASSPPNLGGPGGEQFF
CDR3nt: TGTGCCAGCTCACCACCGAATCTAGGAGGCCCTGGAGGTGAGCAGTTCTTC

j_gene: TRBJ1-4
v_gene: TRBV18
d_gene: -
abundance: -
CDR3aa: CASSPPPREKLFF
CDR3nt: TGTGCCAGCTCACCCCCGCCTCGTGAAAAACTGTTTTTT

j_gene: TRBJ1-4
v_gene: TRBV18
d_gene: -
abundance: -
CDR3aa: CASSPPTGNEKLFF
CDR3nt: TGTGCCAGCTCACCACCGACAGGAAATGAAAAACTGTTTTTT

j_gene: TRBJ1-1
v_gene: TRBV29-1
d_gene: -
abundance: -
CDR3aa: CSVERDGYTEAFF
CDR3nt: TGCAGCGTTGAACGGGACGGATACACTGAAGCTTTCTTT